These 19 T cell receptor beta chains were all obtained from the same sample, sequenced in a study of siplizumab effects on memory and regulatory T cells. Here immunoSEQ multiplex PCR was the method, and the copy in TCRdb shows in-frame clones only, minus some. The sample holds fewer than 100,000 clones, 94% seen once. The material sequenced was non-Treg CD4+ T cells sorted from blood. All receptors derive from a human donor in good health.

V and J are TRBV19 and TRBJ2-3, with 8 bases matching TRBD2. The V and J ends lost 5 bases and 0 bases, in that order; junction bases with no gene match: 7. CDR1 is LNHDA, CDR2 SQIVND, per germline (reference sequence). The CDR3 consists of 16 residues. CDR3 bases: TGTGCCAGTAGTTTAGGACTAGCAGCTAGCACAGATACGCAGTATTTT. The encoded protein is CASSLGLAASTDTQYF.

The J gene is TRBJ2-2, the V gene TRBV10-2; TRBD1 agrees at 9 bases. Germline CDR1 WSHSY, CDR2 SAAADI. Trimming removed 7 bases from V and 0 bases from J; junction bases left unmatched: 15. CDR3 length: 19 amino acids. In DNA form, the CDR3 reads TGCGCCAGCACCAACAGGGGGCGGACTGGGTTCGCGAACACCGGGGAGCTGTTTTTT. It translates to CASTNRGRTGFANTGELFF.

The rearrangement uses TRBV7-8 and TRBJ2-2; 8 bases fit TRBD2. CDR1 is SGHVS and CDR2 is FQNEAQ in the germline V gene. The CDR3 length is 17 residues. V gave up 5 bases and J gave up 2 bases; unmatched junction bases: 10. This CDR3 reads CASSKNPGTRNTGELFF. The DNA for the CDR3 is TGTGCCAGCAGCAAAAACCCCGGGACTAGAAACACCGGGGAGCTGTTTTTT.

The chain couples TRBV7-9 to TRBJ2-1; TRBD1 is a possible D gene (5 bases). The CDR3 spans 13 residues. Germline CDR1 is SEHNR and CDR2 is FQNEAQ (reference sequence). V lost 2 bases, J lost 7 bases, and 9 bases lay in between. CDR3 residues: CASSLSGLNEQFF. The CDR3 DNA follows: TGTGCCAGCAGCTTATCAGGGCTGAATGAGCAGTTCTTC.

The chain has TRBV5-5 and TRBJ2-7; 11 bases are a match to TRBD2. The CDR3 has 17 residues. V was clipped by 3 bases and J by 7 bases; unmatched bases: 15. Germline loops: CDR1 SGHKS, CDR2 YYEKEE (reference sequence). DNA for the CDR3: TGTGCCAGCAGCTCCCTAAAAACTAGCGGGGGTTCGGGAGAGCAGTACTTC. Translation: CASSSLKTSGGSGEQYF.

With respect to this clone: Within the sample, other DNA sequences also encode this same CDR3. The V and J genes are TRBV11-3 and TRBJ2-1, with D possibly matching TRBD2 (5 bases). V dropped 2 bases and J dropped 1 base, with 6 bases sitting between them. In germline, CDR1 is SGHNT, CDR2 YENEEA. The CDR3 contains 14 residues. The CDR3 loop reads CASSLSGSYNEQFF. CDR3 in DNA: TGTGCCAGCAGCTTATCGGGGTCCTACAATGAGCAGTTCTTC.

The genes are TRBV7-9 and TRBJ1-4; 7 nucleotides align to TRBD1. V lost 4 bases, J lost 5 bases, and 4 bases stayed unmatched. This CDR3 is 14 amino acids long. The germline CDR1 and CDR2 sequences are SEHNR and FQNEAQ (reference sequence). Here the CDR3 DNA reads TGTGCCAGCAGCTCCGGGACAGCAAATGAAAAACTGTTTTTT. It encodes CASSSGTANEKLFF.

The rearrangement joins TRBV2 to TRBJ2-2; possibly TRBD1 for D (5 bases). Trimming took 8 bases from V and 5 from J, leaving 15 bases between them. The CDR3 contains 14 residues. Germline CDR1 and CDR2: SNHLY and FYNNEI. Here the CDR3 reads CASLWAGKTGELFF. CDR3 nucleotides: TGTGCCAGCTTGTGGGCAGGGAAAACCGGGGAGCTGTTTTTT.

The chain uses TRBV9 and TRBJ2-5; D perhaps matches TRBD2 (5 bases). CDR1 is SGDLS and CDR2 is YYNGEE in the germline V gene. The CDR3 sequence is 15 residues long. V lost 4 bases to trimming and J lost 4 bases, with 17 bases between them. Here the CDR3 reads CASSSRGEWVETQYF. The CDR3 coding sequence is TGTGCCAGCAGCTCGCGTGGGGAGTGGGTAGAGACCCAGTACTTC.

The chain recombines TRBV15 with TRBJ1-5; maybe TRBD1 (6 bases). Germline values: CDR1 LNHNV, CDR2 YYDKDF (reference sequence). The CDR3 contains 15 residues. Trimming shortened V by 0 bases and J by 6 bases, and 12 bases separated the two germline ends. CDR3 residues: CATSREAAGVQPQHF. The CDR3 DNA sequence: TGTGCCACCAGCAGAGAGGCGGCAGGGGTTCAGCCCCAGCATTTT.

The chain couples TRBV19 to TRBJ2-6; D unclear. Germline-derived CDR1 and CDR2 are LNHDA and SQIVND (reference sequence). The CDR3 loop spans 15 amino acids. Trimming removed 1 base from V and 0 bases from J, with 4 bases in between. In nucleotides, the CDR3 is TGTGCCAGTAGTATAGGTAACTCTGGGGCCAACGTCCTGACTTTC. Protein: CASSIGNSGANVLTF.

The CDR3 reads CASSLDLAGALSKRTQYF. The CDR3 bases are TGTGCCAGCAGCTTAGACCTAGCGGGCGCATTATCCAAGAGAACCCAGTACTTC. The chain links TRBV7-9 to TRBJ2-5; 8 bases agree with TRBD2. The V gene end was trimmed by 1 base and the J gene end by 8 bases; junction bases not matched to a gene: 18. This CDR3 region has 18 residues. The germline V gene has CDR1 SEHNR and CDR2 FQNEAQ (reference sequence).

The V call is TRBV28, the J call TRBJ1-4, with D tentatively TRBD1 (5 bases). V was clipped by 5 bases and J by 4 bases, with 14 bases between them. CDR1 is MDHEN and CDR2 is SYDVKM in the germline V gene. This CDR3 region has 15 residues. In DNA, the CDR3 is TGTGCCAGCAGTAGGCCGGTTGGGGGTAATGAAAAACTGTTTTTT. Translated: CASSRPVGGNEKLFF.

The chain has TRBV6-5 and TRBJ1-2, with 8 bases matching TRBD1. Per the germline V gene, CDR1 is MNHEY and CDR2 is SVGAGI. Trimming cost V 6 bases and J 7 bases; bases outside gene matches: 4. The CDR3 loop spans 12 amino acids. The CDR3 DNA follows: TGTGCCAGCAGGTTGACAGGGGCTGGCTACACCTTC. Its translation: CASRLTGAGYTF.

This clone was seen a single time. The genes are TRBV5-6 and TRBJ2-6, with 10 bases aligning to TRBD2. The germline V gene encodes CDR1 SGHDT and CDR2 YYEEEE. This CDR3 contains 18 residues. V was clipped by 3 bases and J by 0 bases; unmatched bases: 6. CDR3 residues: CASSWGTSVSSGANVLTF. In DNA form, the CDR3 reads TGTGCCAGCAGCTGGGGGACTAGCGTAAGCTCTGGGGCCAACGTCCTGACTTTC.

V gene TRBV6-1 combines with J gene TRBJ2-3, with 9 bases matching TRBD2. Germline CDR1 and CDR2: MNHNS and SASEGT. The V and J ends lost 3 bases and 2 bases, in that order; junction bases with no gene match: 6. CDR3 length equals 16 residues. CDR3 loop: CASSESSGTLTDTQYF. The CDR3 nucleotides read TGTGCCAGCAGTGAGTCTAGCGGGACCCTCACAGATACGCAGTATTTT.

The V and J genes are TRBV18 and TRBJ1-4, with a tentative D call TRBD1 (5 bases). Deletions cut 6 bases from V and 2 bases from J, with 10 bases between. The CDR3 extends over 14 amino acids. From germline, CDR1 is KGHSH and CDR2 LQKENI. CDR3 nucleotides: TGTGCCAGCTCGCGCGGGGCTACTAATGAAAAACTGTTTTTT. Translating gives CASSRGATNEKLFF. Full variable domain (missing parts from reference TRBV18 and TRBJ1-4): NAGVMQNPRHLVRRRGQEARLRCSPMKGHSHVYWYRQLPEEGLKFMVYLQKENIIDESGMPKERFSAEFPKEGPSILRIQQVVRGDSAAYFCASSRGATNEKLFFGSGTQLSVL.

This chain uses TRBV19 with TRBJ2-1; 14 bases agree with TRBD2. The CDR3 contains 15 residues. The germline CDR1 and CDR2 sequences are LNHDA and SQIVND (reference sequence). V lost 4 bases and J lost 12; bases outside the gene matches: 8. CDR3 amino acids: CASSTGTSGRNLQFF. DNA for the CDR3: TGTGCCAGTAGTACGGGGACTAGCGGGAGAAATTTGCAGTTCTTC.

This chain links TRBV5-6 with TRBJ1-6; a possible D gene is TRBD1 (6 bases). V lost 1 base and J 0 bases, leaving 17 bases between the germline ends. Germline V CDR1 and CDR2: SGHDT, YYEEEE. The length of the CDR3 is 19 residues. DNA for the CDR3: TGTGCCAGCAGCTTGAATACAGGGTCCAAAGGCTCCTATAATTCACCCCTCCACTTT. This codes for CASSLNTGSKGSYNSPLHF.